The next 14 T cell receptor beta chains were all read from a single sample in a study of shared T cell receptors in the human thymus. TCRdb's table, derived via immunoSEQ multiplex PCR, lists solely in-frame clones and lacks some. The table lists more than 550,000 clones, 70% to 90% of them singletons. The same sample was also used in a study of human thymus T cells.

Sequenced: thymocytes. These receptors all stem from a girl in the first two years of life with a congenital heart defect.

The gene calls are TRBV5-8 and TRBJ1-6; TRBD1 is a possible D gene (5 bases). V lost 0 bases to trimming and J lost 8 bases, with 9 bases between them. Per germline, CDR1 SGHTS and CDR2 YDEGEE. The CDR3 spans 14 residues. CDR3 sequence (DNA): TGTGCCAGCAGCTTGGTAGACAGAGATTCACCCCTCCACTTT. Its translation: CASSLVDRDSPLHF.

This sequence joins TRBV4-1 and TRBJ1-1; a weak D match, TRBD1 (6 bases). This CDR3 has 16 amino acids. Germline CDR1 MGHRA, CDR2 YSYEKL. Trimming pared 6 bases from V and 4 bases from J, leaving 21 bases between. The CDR3 DNA sequence: TGCGCCAGCAGAACTATAGCGGGGGCGAATGGCACTGAAGCTTTCTTT. This encodes CASRTIAGANGTEAFF.

V is TRBV2 and J is TRBJ2-5, with TRBD2 as a possible D gene (6 bases). CDR1 is SNHLY, CDR2 FYNNEI, per germline. Trimming stripped 6 bases from V and 5 bases from J, with 16 bases between. The CDR3 runs to 14 residues. The CDR3, as DNA: TGTGCCAGCAGGAGAGAATTCAGCGGGGAGACCCAGTACTTC. Translated: CASRREFSGETQYF.

The chain is built from TRBV4-1 and TRBJ2-5; TRBD2 is a possible D gene (6 bases). This CDR3 region has 18 residues. Germline assignment: CDR1 MGHRA and CDR2 YSYEKL. Trimming removed 0 bases at V and 8 bases at J, with 25 bases between. The CDR3 reads CASSQELSGTVDDRTQYF. DNA of the CDR3: TGCGCCAGCAGCCAAGAGCTATCCGGGACTGTGGATGATAGAACCCAGTACTTC.

Only a few counts were recorded for this clone. The J gene is TRBJ2-6, the V gene TRBV28; TRBD1 matches 11 bases. CDR1 is MDHEN, CDR2 SYDVKM, per germline. This CDR3 is built from 17 residues. Trimming at V came to 3 bases and at J to 3 bases, leaving 4 bases not matched to a gene. The DNA of the CDR3 is TGTGCCAGCAGTTTTTTGGACAGGGGGCTTGGGGCCAACGTCCTGACTTTC. Its protein is CASSFLDRGLGANVLTF.

Written as DNA, the CDR3 is TGTGCCAGCAGCCCCCGCGCGGACATACAACCTTATAGCAATCAGCCCCAGCATTTT. Translating it yields CASSPRADIQPYSNQPQHF. This chain connects TRBV5-5 to TRBJ1-5, with D possibly being TRBD1 (5 bases). Germline values: CDR1 SGHKS, CDR2 YYEKEE (reference sequence). This CDR3 region has 19 residues. The germline V and J ends were trimmed by 4 bases and 0 bases, with 23 bases remaining between them.

The V gene is TRBV6-1, the J gene TRBJ2-3; 8 bases match TRBD1. The J segment lost 2 bases and the V segment lost 0 bases, leaving 7 bases of the junction unmatched. The CDR3 extends over 17 amino acids. Germline-derived CDR1 and CDR2 are MNHNS and SASEGT. DNA of the CDR3: TGTGCCAGCAGTGAAGCGCGGTCGACAGGGGCCACAGATACGCAGTATTTT. It encodes CASSEARSTGATDTQYF.

The chain joins TRBV5-1 to TRBJ1-2; 7 nucleotides align to TRBD1. V trimming: 6 bases; J trimming: 6 bases; junction bases outside the gene matches: 17. This CDR3 has 16 amino acids. Germline CDR1 SGHRS, CDR2 YFSETQ. The CDR3 protein is CASTLRTGEISDGYTF. CDR3 sequence (DNA): TGCGCCAGCACCCTGAGGACAGGCGAGATCTCCGATGGCTACACCTTC.

The J gene is TRBJ2-5, the V gene TRBV6-5; D is undetermined. The CDR3 length is 12 residues. V gave up 5 bases and J gave up 4 bases, with 8 bases separating them. Germline V gives CDR1 MNHEY, CDR2 SVGAGI. CDR3 amino acids: CASSPNSETQYF. CDR3 bases: TGTGCCAGCAGTCCCAATTCAGAGACCCAGTACTTC.

V and J are TRBV27 and TRBJ2-7; D is perhaps TRBD1 (5 bases). Trimming stripped 5 bases from V and 0 bases from J, with 11 bases between. Germline CDR1 reads MNHEY; CDR2 reads SMNVEV (reference sequence). The CDR3 covers 14 residues. This chain's CDR3 is CASSRGPGSYEQYF. CDR3 DNA sequence: TGTGCCAGCAGTAGGGGTCCCGGCTCCTACGAGCAGTACTTC.

This clone turned up a few times. This chain uses TRBV30 with TRBJ1-1; no definite D call. CDR1 is GTSNPN and CDR2 is SVGIG in the germline V gene (reference sequence). The CDR3 has 12 amino acids. Trimming took 2 bases from V and 1 from J, leaving 5 bases between them. The CDR3 here is CAWSSGNTEAFF. The CDR3 DNA follows: TGTGCCTGGAGTTCCGGGAACACTGAAGCTTTCTTT.

The chain joins TRBV20-1 to TRBJ1-5; D might be TRBD1 (5 bases). V dropped 5 bases and J dropped 6 bases, with 8 bases sitting between them. CDR1 is DFQATT and CDR2 is SNEGSKA in the germline V gene (reference sequence). This CDR3 spans 11 amino acids. CDR3: CSAGQGQPQHF. The CDR3, as DNA: TGCAGTGCTGGCCAGGGTCAGCCCCAGCATTTT.

The table lists this clone with a few counts. This chain uses TRBV6-5 with TRBJ2-7, with D perhaps TRBD1 (6 bases). The CDR3 contains 14 residues. The germline CDR1 and CDR2 sequences are MNHEY and SVGAGI. Trimming stripped 6 bases from V and 4 bases from J, with 16 bases between. CDR3 protein: CASRTAGAYYEQYF. CDR3 nucleotides: TGTGCCAGCAGGACAGCAGGGGCCTATTACGAGCAGTACTTC.

This clone was found once. The V call is TRBV28, the J call TRBJ2-7; 9 bases agree with TRBD1. The J segment lost 2 bases and the V segment lost 7 bases, leaving 9 bases of the junction unmatched. Germline V gives CDR1 MDHEN, CDR2 SYDVKM. The CDR3 runs to 15 residues. The CDR3 DNA is TGTGCCAGCACCTCCGTCGACAGGGGGACCTACGAGCAGTACTTC. Protein sequence: CASTSVDRGTYEQYF.